The following is a TCR beta chain sequence with its context. This clone appeared a single time. The antigen this receptor binds is unknown. No clone much larger than this one lies a single base away; base qualities are absent. The library was obtained by the immunoSEQ multiplex PCR assay. The study's own analysis went as follows. A statistical classification framework was built to diagnose cytomegalovirus status from the catalog of TCR beta chain sequences. TCRdb took over this immuneACCESS table, retaining in-frame rearrangements with V and J assigned. Such tables are incomplete; in checked studies, under half of the missing clones stem from an unresolved V gene, and the remainder is unexplained. Clonal size and the V and J genes are those of that table, whereas D and trimming came from the DNA. A total of about 110,000 clones appear in this sample, 88% of them only once. 1.4% of the sample rests with the top ten.

This specimen comes from a study of cytomegalovirus exposure and HLA in healthy donors (dated by TCRdb to 2017 to 2019). About the investigation overall: The roughly 670 repertoires of the first cohort and the roughly 120 validation repertoires were produced on the same platform, according to a later analysis. To predict cytomegalovirus infection status, the study brought together high-throughput TCR immunosequencing, statistical association of individual TCRs with disease status, and machine learning. The study was designed to test whether signatures of past pathogen exposure could be identified by cataloging public T cell receptors. In addition to the first cohort of 650 to 800 subjects, a separate validation cohort of 130 or so different subjects was used. The investigation overall reported the following: A total of some 180 TCR beta chains were listed by the study as associated with cytomegalovirus. It was suggested by the authors that the approach could potentially be generalized to other disease states and immunological phenotypes. The classifier was reported to diagnose cytomegalovirus status with high specificity and sensitivity in both the original and validation cohorts. A later analysis had no HLA typing for the validation cohort, so co-occurrence there was scored across all 130 or so repertoires. Most TCR sequences were observed very rarely across donors, whereas some public TCRs were present in many individuals. Subsequent analysis determined that TCRs grouped into clusters in the first cohort also showed a tendency toward co-occurrence across the roughly 120 validation repertoires, and approximately 93% of cluster scores exceeded 0. Three of the identified cytomegalovirus-associated TCR beta chains were confirmed in vitro to be specific for cytomegalovirus antigens.

Donors formed part of the validation cohort, which comprised 120 subjects and was distinct from the first cohort of under 850 subjects. The material sequenced was PBMCs. This TCR came from a woman in her twenties or thirties in good health and CMV-seropositive.

In nucleotide form, the sequence is TGTGCCAGCAGCCCCCCGCTAGCGCGGGAGCAGTACTTC. This is translated as CASSPPLAREQYF. The rearrangement joined TRBV7-2 to TRBJ2-7; TRBD2 could be the D gene, as 6 bases match. The V end loses 5 bases and the J end loses 7 bases, and a stretch of 15 bases separates them. Via the germline V gene, CDR1 is SGHTA and CDR2 FQGNSA. Spanning cysteine to phenylalanine, the CDR3 consists of 13 amino acids. Just CDR3 DNA is preserved here, 39 bases in frame from base 1.